This T cell receptor beta chain was captured in a study of T cells in narcolepsy. Germline loops: CDR1 LGHNA, CDR2 YSLEER. V lost 1 base to trimming and J lost 4 bases, with 8 bases between them. The CDR3 contains 14 residues. Produced via immunoSEQ multiplex PCR; TCRdb's table is partial and in-frame only. Among about 17,000 clones listed, just over 85% were seen once. The sequenced sample consisted of memory (CD45RA-) CD4+ T cells from blood. This sequence originates from a human donor in good health. V usage is TRBV4-3 and J usage is TRBJ1-3; D might be TRBD1 (6 bases). The chain's CDR3 is CASSQGDTGNTIYF. CDR3 coding DNA: TGCGCCAGCAGCCAAGGGGACACCGGAAACACCATATATTTT.